Below, 29 T cell receptor beta chains from the same sample are listed, as sequenced in a study of beta chain features in type 1 diabetes (dated by TCRdb to the late 2010s). The receptor library was made with the immunoSEQ multiplex PCR assay. The High Capacity cDNA Reverse Transcription Kit was used to reverse transcribe all of the isolated RNA, meaning that expressed TCRB transcripts were what got sequenced. This is the immuneACCESS table as TCRdb keeps it, with only in-frame sequences that have V and J called. A part of the clones is gone; compared with another copy, unresolved V genes explain less than half, and the rest is unexplained. In all, the sample holds 120,000 to 150,000 clones, and more than 9% of those were seen once. The ten largest account for about 1.3% of the sample. The specimen was naive CD4+ T cells from blood. In light of the paper, this sample's cell subset or site label describes: true naive CD4+ T cells. Every receptor here comes from a man younger than 30 in good health.

The sample holds a few counts of this clone. J is TRBJ2-5 and V is TRBV18, with D perhaps TRBD2 (5 bases). CDR3 length equals 14 residues. Germline-derived CDR1 and CDR2 are KGHSH and LQKENI. Between the trimmed V and J ends, which lost 4 bases and 1 base, there was a span of 10 bases. CDR3 DNA: TGTGCCAGCTCACTAGCTAGCCGCCAAGAGACCCAGTACTTC. Translation: CASSLASRQETQYF.

The chain links TRBV6-5 to TRBJ2-1; 7 bases line up with TRBD2. Trimming removed 4 bases from V and 2 bases from J; junction bases left unmatched: 5. The germline V gene encodes CDR1 MNHEY and CDR2 SVGAGI. The CDR3 loop spans 15 amino acids. In nucleotides, the CDR3 is TGTGCCAGCAGTTTCCGGGGGGTCCCCTACAATGAGCAGTTCTTC. Translation gives CASSFRGVPYNEQFF.

The genes are TRBV4-3 and TRBJ2-1, with D possibly being TRBD1 (5 bases). This CDR3 comprises 15 residues. V shed 4 bases and J shed 4 bases, with 14 bases lying between them. Germline CDR1 reads LGHNA; CDR2 reads YSLEER. The CDR3 loop reads CASSLTVDSYNEQFF. The CDR3, as DNA: TGCGCCAGCAGCCTCACTGTTGACAGTTACAATGAGCAGTTCTTC.

This chain joins TRBV10-2 and TRBJ2-1, with 10 bases fitting TRBD2. The CDR3 sequence is 15 residues long. Germline CDR1 WSHSY, CDR2 SAAADI. Losses at the gene ends were 4 bases for V and 7 bases for J; bases not matched to a gene: 7. CDR3 sequence: CASSGRGLAANEQFF. The CDR3 nucleotides read TGCGCCAGCAGTGGAAGAGGACTAGCGGCTAATGAGCAGTTCTTC.

This clone turned up a few times. V and J are TRBV28 and TRBJ2-7; tentative D call: TRBD2 (6 bases). Trimming took 1 base from V and 2 from J, leaving 9 bases between them. The germline CDR1 and CDR2 sequences are MDHEN and SYDVKM. CDR3 length: 14 amino acids. The CDR3 bases are TGTGCCAGCAGTTTATCGCGGGGAGCCTACGAGCAGTACTTC. It is translated as CASSLSRGAYEQYF.

The genes are TRBV30 and TRBJ2-5, with 7 nucleotides matching TRBD2. Germline V gives CDR1 GTSNPN, CDR2 SVGIG (reference sequence). Losses at the gene ends were 0 bases for V and 2 bases for J; bases not matched to a gene: 0. This CDR3 is 13 amino acids long. The chain's CDR3 is CAWSVAGQETQYF. The CDR3 coding sequence is TGTGCCTGGAGTGTAGCGGGGCAAGAGACCCAGTACTTC.

This chain joins TRBV4-1 and TRBJ2-2, with 7 bases aligning to TRBD1. Germline lookup yields CDR1 MGHRA and CDR2 YSYEKL. The CDR3 has 14 residues. The ends lost 6 bases at V and 4 bases at J; junction bases unmatched: 5. CDR3 sequence: CASRRDSPTGELFF. The CDR3 DNA is TGCGCCAGCAGACGGGACAGCCCCACCGGGGAGCTGTTTTTT.

The table lists this clone with a few counts. The chain joins TRBV6-5 to TRBJ2-6; D possibly corresponds to TRBD2 (5 bases). The CDR3 has 15 residues. V lost 5 bases, J lost 2 bases, and 10 bases lay in between. Germline CDR1 reads MNHEY; CDR2 reads SVGAGI. The CDR3 region is CASSPRDPGANVLTF. DNA for the CDR3: TGTGCCAGCAGTCCCCGGGATCCTGGGGCCAACGTCCTGACTTTC.

The chain combines TRBV2 with TRBJ2-1; TRBD1 is a possible D gene (6 bases). V was cut by 8 bases and J by 12 bases, with 17 bases left in between. From germline, CDR1 is SNHLY and CDR2 FYNNEI. CDR3 size: 12 residues. DNA for the CDR3: TGTGCCAGCGGTCCAGGGGCCCCCGGGCAGTTCTTC. Translation gives CASGPGAPGQFF.

The rearrangement uses TRBV2 and TRBJ2-1; D unclear. Germline values: CDR1 SNHLY, CDR2 FYNNEI. This CDR3 spans 13 amino acids. Trimming stripped 2 bases from V and 4 bases from J, with 6 bases between. The CDR3 loop is CASSEYQYNEQFF. In DNA, the CDR3 is TGTGCCAGCAGTGAATACCAGTACAATGAGCAGTTCTTC.

The rearrangement uses TRBV2 and TRBJ2-5; 7 bases match TRBD1. The CDR3 loop spans 16 amino acids. J lost 2 bases, V lost 8 bases, and 14 bases had no gene match. Germline V gene lookup returns CDR1 SNHLY and CDR2 FYNNEI. The CDR3 sequence: CASGLTGAILQETQYF. DNA for the CDR3: TGTGCCAGCGGCCTTACAGGGGCGATCCTTCAAGAGACCCAGTACTTC.

V usage is TRBV5-1 and J usage is TRBJ1-6, with D uncertain. V shed 4 bases and J shed 12 bases, with 20 bases lying between them. CDR3 length: 15 residues. Germline CDR1 and CDR2: SGHRS and YFSETQ. CDR3: CASSVGFEASLPLHF. In DNA form, the CDR3 reads TGCGCCAGCAGCGTGGGGTTTGAGGCGTCGCTACCCCTCCACTTT.

Regarding this clone: Other DNA sequences of this sample code for an identical CDR3. The gene calls are TRBV2 and TRBJ2-7, with 11 bases that match TRBD2. The CDR3 loop spans 14 amino acids. CDR1 is SNHLY and CDR2 is FYNNEI in the germline V gene. V shed 8 bases, J shed 2 bases, and the junction held 5 bases outside the gene matches. For the CDR3, the DNA is TGTGCCAGCCGGCGACTAGCGGGAACCTACGAGCAGTACTTC. Protein sequence: CASRRLAGTYEQYF.

This clone was counted only a few times. This chain joins TRBV5-4 and TRBJ2-3; no clear D. This CDR3 has 12 residues. Trimming cost V 2 bases and J 2 bases, with 3 bases left between them. Germline CDR1 SGHNT, CDR2 YYREEE (reference sequence). As DNA, the CDR3 is TGTGCCAGCAGCTTAGCCACAGATACGCAGTATTTT. It codes for CASSLATDTQYF. The entire variable domain, with the rest obtained from reference TRBV5-4 and TRBJ2-3, is as follows: ETGVTQSPTHLIKTRGQQVTLRCSSQSGHNTVSWYQQALGQGPQFIFQYYREEENGRGNFPPRFSGLQFPNYSSELNVNALELDDSALYLCASSLATDTQYFGPGTRLTVL.

This clone was seen at least ten times. The rearrangement joins TRBV6-5 to TRBJ2-2; weak D call: TRBD2 (5 bases). The CDR3 covers 14 residues. Germline loops: CDR1 MNHEY, CDR2 SVGAGI. Trimming cost V 7 bases and J 0 bases, with 9 bases left between them. The CDR3 coding sequence is TGTGCCAGCACCCTGGGAGCGAACACCGGGGAGCTGTTTTTT. This codes for CASTLGANTGELFF.

V gene TRBV4-2 combines with J gene TRBJ2-4; tentative D call: TRBD2 (5 bases). The V and J ends lost 7 bases and 5 bases respectively, with 12 bases between them. CDR3 size: 13 residues. The germline V gene has CDR1 LGHNA and CDR2 YNFKEQ. The CDR3 spells CASKPDWENIQYF. CDR3 DNA sequence: TGTGCCAGCAAACCGGACTGGGAAAACATTCAGTACTTC.

The chain links TRBV7-2 to TRBJ1-1; 7 bases line up with TRBD1. After removal of 1 base from V and 4 bases from J, the junction contained 15 bases not matched to a gene. The CDR3 extends over 18 amino acids. CDR1 is SGHTA, CDR2 FQGNSA, per germline. In DNA form, the CDR3 reads TGTGCCAGCAGCTTAGGAGTGAACAGGGGAAAATGGACCACTGAAGCTTTCTTT. This sequence encodes CASSLGVNRGKWTTEAFF.

This clone has just a few counts. The DNA for the CDR3 is TGTGCCAGCAACGACAGGGCGGACCTGGCGGTGGCCGAGCAGTACTTC. Translated: CASNDRADLAVAEQYF. The chain employs TRBV7-9 and TRBJ2-7; 7 positions match TRBD1. The germline CDR1 and CDR2 sequences are SEHNR and FQNEAQ (reference sequence). This CDR3 comprises 16 residues. V was pared by 7 bases and J by 6 bases, with 18 bases of the junction left unmatched.

This clone was observed a few times. The chain couples TRBV27 to TRBJ2-7; D may be TRBD2 (6 bases). V lost 3 bases, J lost 7 bases, and 7 bases lay in between. Germline CDR1 is MNHEY and CDR2 is SMNVEV (reference sequence). The CDR3 length is 11 residues. CDR3 nucleotide sequence: TGTGCCAGCAGTTTCGGGGGTGAGCAGTACTTC. Translation gives CASSFGGEQYF.

This clone was detected a few times. The genes are TRBV7-8 and TRBJ2-1; D is possibly TRBD2 (5 bases). Germline CDR1 and CDR2: SGHVS and FQNEAQ. V was pared by 1 base and J by 0 bases, with 10 bases between. This CDR3 has 16 residues. CDR3 nucleotide sequence: TGTGCCAGCAGCTTAGTACCGGGGAGCTCCTACAATGAGCAGTTCTTC. Its translation: CASSLVPGSSYNEQFF.

The chain uses TRBV25-1 and TRBJ1-2; 7 positions match TRBD1. The trim removed 0 bases at V and 8 bases at J, leaving 9 bases unmatched. From germline, CDR1 is MGHDK and CDR2 SYGVNS. The length of the CDR3 is 15 residues. In nucleotides, the CDR3 is TGTGCCAGCAGTGAATACAGAGGGGACAGAGGGGGCTACACCTTC. It yields the protein CASSEYRGDRGGYTF.

The CDR3 nucleotides are TGTGCCAGCAGCCCGGGACAGGGGGTCCCCGGGGAGCTGTTTTTT. It codes for CASSPGQGVPGELFF. This chain joins TRBV5-4 and TRBJ2-2, with TRBD1 matching over 11 bases. J gave up 6 bases and V 4 bases, and 5 bases lay outside the gene matches. The CDR3 has 15 amino acids. In germline, CDR1 is SGHNT, CDR2 YYREEE (reference sequence).

The chain employs TRBV6-5 and TRBJ2-7, with 7 positions matching TRBD1. CDR3 length: 16 residues. Germline lookup yields CDR1 MNHEY and CDR2 SVGAGI. V trimming: 0 bases; J trimming: 0 bases; junction bases outside the gene matches: 5. The CDR3 coding sequence is TGTGCCAGCAGTTACTCGGGATCAGGGGGCTCCTACGAGCAGTACTTC. Translated, it gives CASSYSGSGGSYEQYF.

A few counts support this clone. DNA for the CDR3: TGTGCCAGCAGCTTATCAGGGCTTGGAAACACCATATATTTT. Its protein product is CASSLSGLGNTIYF. This chain uses TRBV7-9 with TRBJ1-3, with D possibly being TRBD1 (5 bases). The V gene's germline CDR1 is SEHNR and CDR2 FQNEAQ (reference sequence). The CDR3 extends over 14 amino acids. Trimming took 2 bases from V and 3 from J, leaving 8 bases between them.

This clone was seen more than once but under ten times. The rearrangement uses TRBV29-1 and TRBJ1-5, with 8 nucleotides matching TRBD1. This CDR3 has 12 amino acids. Germline-derived CDR1 and CDR2 are SQVTM and ANQGSEA. V shed 7 bases and J 4 bases; nucleotides not matched to a gene: 3. In nucleotides, the CDR3 is TGCAGCGCCCGACAGGGGAATCAGCCCCAGCATTTT. Amino acid sequence: CSARQGNQPQHF.

This clone has only one observation. The chain is built from TRBV2 and TRBJ2-7, with D uncertain. The CDR3 consists of 13 residues. Trimming removed 6 bases from V and 6 bases from J, with 15 bases in between. The V gene's germline CDR1 is SNHLY and CDR2 FYNNEI. The CDR3 region has the DNA TGTGCCAGCAGGGCCGAGAGGATGAGCGAGCAGTACTTC. Translated: CASRAERMSEQYF.

This clone was found many times. The chain links TRBV29-1 to TRBJ2-3; TRBD2 matches at 14 bases. In germline, CDR1 is SQVTM, CDR2 ANQGSEA. This CDR3 is 14 amino acids long. V shed 7 bases, J shed 6 bases, and the junction held 6 bases outside the gene matches. As DNA, the CDR3 is TGCAGCGCGTCGAGGACTAGCGGGGGGGATACGCAGTATTTT. Amino acids: CSASRTSGGDTQYF.

The chain links TRBV7-9 to TRBJ1-5; perhaps TRBD1 as D (5 bases). Germline V gives CDR1 SEHNR, CDR2 FQNEAQ (reference sequence). The CDR3 runs to 16 residues. V lost 4 bases to trimming and J lost 1 base, with 14 bases between them. CDR3 residues: CASSSRTPGSNQPQHF. Written as DNA, the CDR3 is TGTGCCAGCAGCTCGAGGACACCCGGCAGCAATCAGCCCCAGCATTTT.

The chain recombines TRBV6-5 with TRBJ1-6; no clear D gene. V lost 1 base to trimming and J lost 6 bases, with 10 bases between them. The germline V gene encodes CDR1 MNHEY and CDR2 SVGAGI. The CDR3 covers 15 residues. CDR3 bases: TGTGCCAGCAGTTACTTCGAGGGAGGTAATTCACCCCTCCACTTT. Residues: CASSYFEGGNSPLHF.